This T cell receptor beta chain was profiled in a study of radiotherapy plus CTLA-4 blockade in lung cancer. Study information: Disease control was achieved by over 25% of patients, and objective responses by around 17%.

Produced via immunoSEQ multiplex PCR; TCRdb's table is partial and in-frame only. The repertoire holds 65,000 to 90,000 clones, around 86% seen once, with 0.85% to 0.95% in the top ten. Comments on this clone: Its specificity is unknown.

Patients with chemo-refractory metastatic non-small-cell lung cancer received focal radiation plus CTLA-4 blockade with ipilimumab. Germline V gene data show CDR1 as ENHRY and CDR2 as SYGVKD. The V end was cut by 2 bases, the J end by 7 bases, with 12 bases between. The CDR3 sequence is 13 residues long. Study results and caveats: Response, reportedly, was best predicted by interferon-beta along with early blood T cell clone dynamics. Expansion in blood of tumor-derived TCR clones was seen after radiotherapy plus ipilimumab.

The chain couples TRBV10-3 to TRBJ2-7; D is possibly TRBD1 (5 bases). This sample comprised peripheral blood, obtained from a patient treated with radiotherapy plus ipilimumab. This TCR was sampled from a human donor with non-small cell lung cancer who had stable disease on radiotherapy plus ipilimumab. The CDR3 nucleotides read TGTGCCATCAGTGAGCTCAGGGTGAGTGAGCAGTACTTC. The encoded protein is CAISELRVSEQYF.